These T cell receptor beta chains were read from a single sample in a study of blood T cell repertoires in COVID-19. TCRdb's table, derived via immunoSEQ multiplex PCR, lists solely in-frame clones and lacks some. This repertoire shows more than 85,000 clones, roughly nine tenths found once; its top ten account for 3% to 4%. The sequencing sample was made of peripheral blood. The receptors stem from a woman in her 70s with acute or convalescent COVID-19. Each CDR3 is given with its conserved first and last residue. A D gene is named only where the DNA matches it firmly. For some rows the clone size is stated as once, few or many, or as a class when expanded; others skip it.

v_gene	abundance	j_gene	d_gene	CDR3aa	CDR3nt
TRBV5-1	NA	TRBJ1-1	NA	CASTPLEETEAFF	TGCGCCAGCACCCCCCTGGAGGAAACAGAAGCTTTCTTT
TRBV5-1	NA	TRBJ1-6	TRBD1	CASSSTGGAGGSPLHF	TGCGCCAGCAGCTCTACAGGGGGCGCAGGGGGTTCACCCCTCCACTTT
TRBV27	NA	TRBJ1-5	TRBD1	CASSFFTGGSNQPQHF	TGTGCCAGCAGTTTTTTTACAGGGGGCTCTAATCAGCCCCAGCATTTT
TRBV7-8	once	TRBJ2-7	TRBD2	CASSRREPGLAGVSSTYEQYF	TGTGCCAGCAGCCGGCGAGAACCGGGACTAGCGGGAGTCAGTAGCACGTACGAGCAGTACTTC
TRBV28	few	TRBJ1-4	TRBD1	CASSLQGAREKLFF	TGTGCCAGCAGCCTACAGGGGGCGCGGGAAAAACTGTTTTTT
TRBV11-3	NA	TRBJ2-7	TRBD2	CASSSKTGGAYEQYF	TGTGCCAGCAGCTCCAAAACGGGGGGGGCCTACGAGCAGTACTTC
TRBV4-1	NA	TRBJ1-4	NA	CASSPRVQAGSLATNEKLFF	TGCGCCAGCAGCCCCCGGGTGCAGGCGGGATCTCTTGCAACTAATGAAAAACTGTTTTTT
TRBV28	once	TRBJ1-5	TRBD1	CANSAGQGVTSNQPQHF	TGTGCCAATTCCGCGGGACAGGGGGTTACTAGCAATCAGCCCCAGCATTTT
TRBV14	NA	TRBJ2-3	TRBD2	CASSLAGLSTDTQYF	TGTGCCAGCAGCCTAGCGGGTCTTAGCACAGATACGCAGTATTTT
TRBV5-1	few	TRBJ1-1	TRBD1	CASSSGQVTMNTEAFF	TGCGCCAGCAGCTCGGGACAGGTGACAATGAACACTGAAGCTTTCTTT
TRBV28	few	TRBJ1-6	NA	CASSLSGVGANSPLHF	TGTGCCAGCAGTTTATCTGGGGTAGGGGCCAATTCACCCCTCCACTTT
TRBV3-1/TRBV3-2	NA	TRBJ1-6	NA	CASSVVPTAYSPLHF	TGTGCCAGCAGCGTTGTTCCGACAGCTTATTCACCCCTCCACTTT
TRBV19	few	TRBJ2-7	TRBD1	CASSTRQGALYEQYF	TGTGCCAGTAGTACCCGACAGGGGGCGCTTTACGAGCAGTACTTC
TRBV7-9	NA	TRBJ1-5	NA	CASSNSNQPQHF	TGTGCCAGCAGCAACAGTAATCAGCCCCAGCATTTT
TRBV21-1	NA	TRBJ2-3	NA	CASSKSIPLWTGTDTQYF	TGTGCCAGCAGCAAATCCATCCCCCTTTGGACAGGTACAGATACGCAGTATTTT
TRBV6-6	NA	TRBJ2-1	NA	CASSPRGDNEQFF	TGTGCCAGCAGTCCCAGAGGTGACAATGAGCAGTTCTTC